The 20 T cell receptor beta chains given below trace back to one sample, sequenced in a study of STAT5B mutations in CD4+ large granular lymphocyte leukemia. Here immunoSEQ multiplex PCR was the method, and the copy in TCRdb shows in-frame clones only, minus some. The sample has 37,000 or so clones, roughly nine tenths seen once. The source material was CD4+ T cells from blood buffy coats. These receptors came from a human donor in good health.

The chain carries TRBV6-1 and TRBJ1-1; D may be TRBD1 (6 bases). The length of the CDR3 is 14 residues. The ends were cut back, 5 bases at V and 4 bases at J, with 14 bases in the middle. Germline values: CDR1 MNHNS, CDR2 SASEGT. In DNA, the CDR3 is TGTGCCAGCAGTTTTTCCAGGGGTGGCACTGAAGCTTTCTTT. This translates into CASSFSRGGTEAFF.

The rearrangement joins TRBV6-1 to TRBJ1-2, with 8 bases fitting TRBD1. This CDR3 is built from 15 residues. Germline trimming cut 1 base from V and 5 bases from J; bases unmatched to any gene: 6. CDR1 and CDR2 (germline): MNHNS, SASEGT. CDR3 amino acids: CASSEGPGGGYGYTF. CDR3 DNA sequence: TGTGCCAGCAGTGAAGGGCCAGGGGGCGGGTATGGCTACACCTTC.

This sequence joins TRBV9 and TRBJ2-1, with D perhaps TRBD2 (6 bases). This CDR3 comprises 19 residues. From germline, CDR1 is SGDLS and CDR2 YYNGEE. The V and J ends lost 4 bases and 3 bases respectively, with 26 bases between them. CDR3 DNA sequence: TGTGCCAGCAGCCCCTCCGGGACTCCAGGACCGGTGAGCTACAATGAGCAGTTCTTC. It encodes CASSPSGTPGPVSYNEQFF. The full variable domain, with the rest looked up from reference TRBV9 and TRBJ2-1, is DSGVTQTPKHLITATGQRVTLRCSPRSGDLSVYWYQQSLDQGLQFLIQYYNGEERAKGNILERFSAQQFPDLHSELNLSSLELGDSALYFCASSPSGTPGPVSYNEQFFGPGTRLTVL.

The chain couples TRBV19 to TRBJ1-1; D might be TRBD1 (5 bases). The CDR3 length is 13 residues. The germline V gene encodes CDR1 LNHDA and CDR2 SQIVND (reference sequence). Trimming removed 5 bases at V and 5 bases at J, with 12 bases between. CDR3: CASSVGRGTEAFF. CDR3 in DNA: TGTGCCAGTAGTGTGGGGCGGGGAACTGAAGCTTTCTTT.

In DNA, the CDR3 is TGTGCCAGCAGTCTCCGGGAATATGGCTACACCTTC. This sequence encodes CASSLREYGYTF. The rearrangement links TRBV5-6 to TRBJ1-2, with D uncertain. CDR1 is SGHDT and CDR2 is YYEEEE in the germline V gene. V dropped 5 bases and J dropped 5 bases, with 10 bases sitting between them. The CDR3 has 12 residues.

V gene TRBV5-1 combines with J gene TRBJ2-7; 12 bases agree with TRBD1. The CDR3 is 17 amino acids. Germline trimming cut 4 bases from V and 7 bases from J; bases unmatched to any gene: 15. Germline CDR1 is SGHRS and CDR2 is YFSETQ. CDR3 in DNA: TGCGCCAGCAGCCCAGGGACAGGGGGCCCGTCAGGAGGGGAGCAGTACTTC. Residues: CASSPGTGGPSGGEQYF.

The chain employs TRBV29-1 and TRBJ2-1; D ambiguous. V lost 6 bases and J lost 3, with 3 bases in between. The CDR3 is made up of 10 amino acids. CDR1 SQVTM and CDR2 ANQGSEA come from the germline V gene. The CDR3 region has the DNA TGCAGCGTGGACTACAATGAGCAGTTCTTC. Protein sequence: CSVDYNEQFF.

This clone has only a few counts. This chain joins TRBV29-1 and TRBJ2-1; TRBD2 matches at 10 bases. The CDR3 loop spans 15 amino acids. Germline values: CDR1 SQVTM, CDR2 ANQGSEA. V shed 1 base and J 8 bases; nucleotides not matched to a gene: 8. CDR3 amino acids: CSVEVPSGSQDEQFF. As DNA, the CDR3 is TGCAGCGTTGAAGTACCTAGCGGGAGTCAAGATGAGCAGTTCTTC.

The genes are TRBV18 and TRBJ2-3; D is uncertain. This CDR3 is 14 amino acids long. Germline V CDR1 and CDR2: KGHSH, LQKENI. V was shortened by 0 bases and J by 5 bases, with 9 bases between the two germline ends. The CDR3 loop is CASSPPHRGDTQYF. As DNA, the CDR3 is TGTGCCAGCTCACCACCTCACAGAGGAGATACGCAGTATTTT.

CDR3 in DNA: TGTGCCAGCAGCTCCCGGGACAGGGGGCGATACGAGCAGTACTTC. Protein: CASSSRDRGRYEQYF. V gene TRBV11-1 combines with J gene TRBJ2-5, with 12 bases identical to TRBD1. The J call may be wrong; the DNA end is better matched by TRBJ2-7. The CDR3 consists of 15 residues. Germline V gene lookup returns CDR1 SGHAT and CDR2 FQDESV (reference sequence).

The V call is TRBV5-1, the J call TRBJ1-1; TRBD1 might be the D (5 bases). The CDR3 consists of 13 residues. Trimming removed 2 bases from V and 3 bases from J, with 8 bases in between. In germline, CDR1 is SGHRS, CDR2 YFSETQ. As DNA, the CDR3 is TGCGCCAGCAGCTTCGGGGGTGACACTGAAGCTTTCTTT. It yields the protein CASSFGGDTEAFF.

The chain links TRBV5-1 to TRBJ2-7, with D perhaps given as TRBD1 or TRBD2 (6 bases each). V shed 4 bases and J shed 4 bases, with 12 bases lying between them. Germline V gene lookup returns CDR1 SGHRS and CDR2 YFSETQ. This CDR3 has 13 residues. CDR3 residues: CASSLGGLYEQYF. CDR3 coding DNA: TGCGCCAGCAGCCTCGGGGGCCTTTACGAGCAGTACTTC.

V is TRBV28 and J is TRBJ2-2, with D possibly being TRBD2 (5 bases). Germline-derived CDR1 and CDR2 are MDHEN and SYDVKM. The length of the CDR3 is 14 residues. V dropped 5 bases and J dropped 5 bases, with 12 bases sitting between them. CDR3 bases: TGTGCCAGCAGTCCCCGTTGGGAGACCGGGGAGCTGTTTTTT. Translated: CASSPRWETGELFF.

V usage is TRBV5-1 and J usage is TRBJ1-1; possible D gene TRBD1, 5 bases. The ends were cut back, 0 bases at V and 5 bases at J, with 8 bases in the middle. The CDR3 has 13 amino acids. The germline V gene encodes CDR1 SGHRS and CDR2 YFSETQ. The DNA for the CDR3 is TGCGCCAGCAGCTTGGACAGGCAAACTGAAGCTTTCTTT. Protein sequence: CASSLDRQTEAFF.

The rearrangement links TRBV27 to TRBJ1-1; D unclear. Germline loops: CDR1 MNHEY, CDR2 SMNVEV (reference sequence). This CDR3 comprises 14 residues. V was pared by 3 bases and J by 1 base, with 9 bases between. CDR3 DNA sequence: TGTGCCAGCAGTTTCTGGGTAGGGAACACTGAAGCTTTCTTT. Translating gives CASSFWVGNTEAFF.

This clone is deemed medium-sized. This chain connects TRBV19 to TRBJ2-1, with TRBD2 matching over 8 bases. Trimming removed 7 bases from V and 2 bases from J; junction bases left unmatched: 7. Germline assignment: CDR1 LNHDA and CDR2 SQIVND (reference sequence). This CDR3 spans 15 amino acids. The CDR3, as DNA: TGTGCCAGTACCCTCAGCGGGAGCGCCTACAATGAGCAGTTCTTC. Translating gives CASTLSGSAYNEQFF.

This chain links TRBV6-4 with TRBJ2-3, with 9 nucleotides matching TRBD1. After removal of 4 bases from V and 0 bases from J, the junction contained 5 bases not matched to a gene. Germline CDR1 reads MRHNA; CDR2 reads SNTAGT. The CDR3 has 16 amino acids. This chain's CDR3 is CASSADRGGSTDTQYF. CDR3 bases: TGTGCCAGCAGTGCCGACAGGGGGGGAAGCACAGATACGCAGTATTTT.

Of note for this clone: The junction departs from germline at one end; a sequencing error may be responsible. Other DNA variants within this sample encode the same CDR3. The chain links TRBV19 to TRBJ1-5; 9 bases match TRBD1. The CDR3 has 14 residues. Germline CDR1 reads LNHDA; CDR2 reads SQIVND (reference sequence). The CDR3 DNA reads TGTGCCAGTAGGTCCGGGACAGGGAATCAGCCCCAGCACTTT. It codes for CASRSGTGNQPQHF.

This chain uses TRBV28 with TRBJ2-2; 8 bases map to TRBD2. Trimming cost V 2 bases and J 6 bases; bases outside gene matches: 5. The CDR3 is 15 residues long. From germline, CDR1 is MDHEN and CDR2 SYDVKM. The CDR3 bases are TGTGCCAGCAGTTTAGCGGGGGGTGATGCCGGGGAGCTGTTTTTT. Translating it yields CASSLAGGDAGELFF.

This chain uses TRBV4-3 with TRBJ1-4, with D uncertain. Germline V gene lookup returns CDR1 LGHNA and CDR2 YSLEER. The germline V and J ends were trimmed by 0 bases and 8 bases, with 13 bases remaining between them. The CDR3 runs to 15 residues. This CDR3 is CASSQDKGLWEKLFF. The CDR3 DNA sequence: TGCGCCAGCAGCCAAGATAAAGGGCTCTGGGAAAAACTGTTTTTT.